This T cell receptor (beta chain) was recovered during a study of blood T cells in healthy people across ages. This CDR3 has 15 amino acids. Per germline, CDR1 DFQATT and CDR2 SNEGSKA (reference sequence). Per individual sample, total RNA of at least 5.5 micrograms was extracted. Combining a sample-barcoded 5' primer with a J-beta primer mix, a second PCR ran for roughly 7 to 12 cycles. Each sample provided no less than 2.5 million CDR3-containing paired-end reads. MiXCR, applied by TCRdb to the 5' RACE reads, yields one record per CDR3 protein. The sample records roughly 1.9 million distinct CDR3 sequences, about two fifths being singletons.

The receptor comes from a human donor in good health. This chain links TRBV20-1 with TRBJ2-4; D remains ambiguous. The J call is doubtful: the DNA matches TRBJ2-7 better. What was sequenced was blood. The CDR3 coding sequence is TGCAGTGCTAGAGGCGGTCAGGCTTTTCCCTACGAGCAGTACTTC. Translated: CSARGGQAFPYEQYF.